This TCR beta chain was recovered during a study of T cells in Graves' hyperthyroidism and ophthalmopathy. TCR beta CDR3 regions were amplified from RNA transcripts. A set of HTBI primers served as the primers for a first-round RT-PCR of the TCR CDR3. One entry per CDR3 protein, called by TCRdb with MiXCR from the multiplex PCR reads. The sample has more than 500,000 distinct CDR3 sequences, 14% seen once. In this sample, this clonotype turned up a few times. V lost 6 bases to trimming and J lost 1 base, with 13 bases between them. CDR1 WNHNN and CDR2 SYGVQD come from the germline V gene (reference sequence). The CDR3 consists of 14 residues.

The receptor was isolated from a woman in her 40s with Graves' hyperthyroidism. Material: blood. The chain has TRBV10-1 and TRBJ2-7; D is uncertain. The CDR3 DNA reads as TGCGCCAGCAGGCTGAAGCGTTTTTCCTACGAGCAGTACTTC. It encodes CASRLKRFSYEQYF.